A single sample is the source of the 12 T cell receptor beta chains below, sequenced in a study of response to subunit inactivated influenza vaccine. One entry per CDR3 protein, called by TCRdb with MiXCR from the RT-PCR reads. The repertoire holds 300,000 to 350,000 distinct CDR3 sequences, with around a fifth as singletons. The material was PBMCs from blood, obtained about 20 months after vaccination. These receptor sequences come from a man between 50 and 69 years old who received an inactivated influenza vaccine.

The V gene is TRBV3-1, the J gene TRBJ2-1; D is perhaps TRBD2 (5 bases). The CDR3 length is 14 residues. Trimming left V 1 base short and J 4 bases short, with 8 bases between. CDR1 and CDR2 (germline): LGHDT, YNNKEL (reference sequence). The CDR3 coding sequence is TGTGCCAGCAGCCAAGTTACTAGATACAATGAGCAGTTCTTC. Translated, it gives CASSQVTRYNEQFF.

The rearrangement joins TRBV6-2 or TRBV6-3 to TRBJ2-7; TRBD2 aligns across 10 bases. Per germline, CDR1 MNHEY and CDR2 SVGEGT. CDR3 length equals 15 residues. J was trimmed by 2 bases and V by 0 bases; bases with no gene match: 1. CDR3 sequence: CASSYSSGRAYEQYF. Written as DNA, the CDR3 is TGTGCCAGCAGTTACTCCAGCGGGAGGGCCTACGAGCAGTACTTC.

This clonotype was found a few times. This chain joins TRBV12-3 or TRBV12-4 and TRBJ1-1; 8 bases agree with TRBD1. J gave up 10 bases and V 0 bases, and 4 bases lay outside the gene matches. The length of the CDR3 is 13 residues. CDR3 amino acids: CASSLADRARAFF. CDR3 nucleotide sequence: TGTGCCAGCAGTTTAGCGGACAGGGCTAGAGCTTTCTTT.

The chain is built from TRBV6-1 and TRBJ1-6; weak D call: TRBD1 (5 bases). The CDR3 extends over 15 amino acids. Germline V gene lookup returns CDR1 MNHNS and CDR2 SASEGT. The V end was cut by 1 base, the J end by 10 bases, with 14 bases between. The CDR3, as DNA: TGTGCCAGCAGTGAAGGTCGCGTTGGGGGGTCACCCCTCCACTTT. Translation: CASSEGRVGGSPLHF.

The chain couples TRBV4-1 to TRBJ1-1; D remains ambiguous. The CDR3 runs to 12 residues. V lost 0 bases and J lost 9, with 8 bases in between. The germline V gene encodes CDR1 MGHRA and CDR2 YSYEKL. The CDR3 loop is CASSQDLAKAFF. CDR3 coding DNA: TGCGCCAGCAGCCAAGATTTGGCAAAAGCTTTCTTT.

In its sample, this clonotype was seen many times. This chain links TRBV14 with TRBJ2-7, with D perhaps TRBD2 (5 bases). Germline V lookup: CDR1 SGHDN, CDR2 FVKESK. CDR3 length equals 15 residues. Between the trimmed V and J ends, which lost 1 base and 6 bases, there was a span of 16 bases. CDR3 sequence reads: CASSQGDFRGPEQYF. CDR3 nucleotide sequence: TGTGCCAGCAGCCAAGGCGATTTTCGGGGTCCCGAGCAGTACTTC.

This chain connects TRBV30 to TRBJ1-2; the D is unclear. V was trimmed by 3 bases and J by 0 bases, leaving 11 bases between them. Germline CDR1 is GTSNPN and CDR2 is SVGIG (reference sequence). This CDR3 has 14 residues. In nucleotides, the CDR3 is TGTGCCTGGAGAGTCCGGGCTCCTAACTATGGCTACACCTTC. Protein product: CAWRVRAPNYGYTF.

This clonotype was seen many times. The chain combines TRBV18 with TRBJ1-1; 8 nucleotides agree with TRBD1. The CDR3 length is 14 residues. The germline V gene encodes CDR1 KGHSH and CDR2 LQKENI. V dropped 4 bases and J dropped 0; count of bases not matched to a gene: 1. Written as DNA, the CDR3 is TGTGCCAGCTCACGACAGGGGTTGAACACTGAAGCTTTCTTT. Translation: CASSRQGLNTEAFF.

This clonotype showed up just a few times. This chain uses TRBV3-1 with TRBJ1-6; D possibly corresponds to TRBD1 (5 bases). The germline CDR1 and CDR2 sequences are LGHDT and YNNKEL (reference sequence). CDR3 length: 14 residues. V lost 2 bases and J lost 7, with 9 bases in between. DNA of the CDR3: TGTGCCAGCAGCCAAAAGGGGAGGAATTCACCCCTCCACTTT. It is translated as CASSQKGRNSPLHF.

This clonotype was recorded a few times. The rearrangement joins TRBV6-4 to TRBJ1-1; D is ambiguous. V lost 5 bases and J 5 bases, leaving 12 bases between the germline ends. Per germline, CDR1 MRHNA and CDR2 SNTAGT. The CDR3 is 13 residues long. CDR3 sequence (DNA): TGTGCCAGCAGTACCGGCATGTGGACTGAAGCTTTCTTT. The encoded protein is CASSTGMWTEAFF.

CDR3 residues: CATSRGTGLSTDTQYF. CDR3 sequence (DNA): TGTGCCACCAGCAGAGGAACGGGACTGAGCACAGATACGCAGTATTTT. The chain has TRBV15 and TRBJ2-3; D is perhaps TRBD2 (6 bases). This CDR3 has 16 residues. Trimming left V 1 base short and J 0 bases short, with 11 bases between. Germline V lookup: CDR1 LNHNV, CDR2 YYDKDF (reference sequence).

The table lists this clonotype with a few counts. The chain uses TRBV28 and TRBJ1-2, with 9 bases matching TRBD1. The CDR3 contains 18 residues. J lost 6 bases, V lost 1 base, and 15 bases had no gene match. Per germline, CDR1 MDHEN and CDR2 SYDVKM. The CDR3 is CASSLLSLSGTGFNGYTF. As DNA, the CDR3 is TGTGCCAGCAGTTTATTGTCCTTATCCGGGACAGGGTTTAATGGCTACACCTTC.